In terms of frequency, the clone carrying this T cell receptor beta chain is medium-sized (0.01 to 0.1%). These data belong to a study of T cell clusters in autoimmune cytopenias. The germline CDR1 and CDR2 sequences are SGHKS and YYEKEE (reference sequence). This CDR3 has 12 residues. TRB amplification used approximately 250 ng of peripheral blood genomic DNA. TRB was amplified by touch-down multiplex PCR, primer pools A and B combined. TCRdb re-called the multiplex PCR reads and shows each CDR3 protein once, DNA omitted. This sample's table has about 3,600 distinct CDR3 sequences. The rearrangement uses TRBV5-5 and TRBJ1-2. Sequenced sample: peripheral blood. The TCR comes from a human donor with an autoimmune cytopenia or autoimmune hepatitis (not recorded which). The CDR3 reads CASSLQANGYTF.